A selection of T cell receptor beta chains follows, all from one sample in a study of cytomegalovirus exposure and HLA in healthy donors. Assay used: immunoSEQ multiplex PCR; TCRdb lists only in-frame clones, some missing. Among around 150,000 clones listed, about 78% were seen once. Source material: PBMCs. These receptors were taken from a male donor in good health and CMV-seronegative. CDR3s include the opening cysteine and the closing phenylalanine or tryptophan. The order of the fields is J gene, V gene, clone size, D gene, CDR3 DNA, CDR3 protein. D genes are given only for firm matches. A clone size is listed for some rows: how often the clone was seen (once, few, many), or a class if it is expanded.

TRBJ2-7,TRBV6-5,NA,NA,TGTGCCAGCAGTTACTCGGAGGGGATCTCCTACGAGCAGTACTTC,CASSYSEGISYEQYF
TRBJ2-7,TRBV5-1,NA,NA,TGCGCCAGCAGATTCTCCACGGGAACAATCTACGAGCAGTACTTC,CASRFSTGTIYEQYF
TRBJ2-7,TRBV27,NA,NA,TGTGCCAGCATCGGAGTAACGAGCGACGAGCAGTACTTC,CASIGVTSDEQYF
TRBJ2-7,TRBV7-9,NA,NA,TGTGCCAGCAGCACTAGCTCCTCAACGTTCGAGCAGTACTTC,CASSTSSSTFEQYF
TRBJ2-5,TRBV11-2,NA,NA,TGTGCCAGCAGCTATCGGGCGGGGCTTCTTGAGACCCAGTACTTC,CASSYRAGLLETQYF
TRBJ2-7,TRBV27,NA,TRBD1,TGTGCCAGCAGCCCGACGGGACAGCACTCCTACGAGCAGTACTTC,CASSPTGQHSYEQYF
TRBJ2-3,TRBV9,few,NA,TGTGCCAGCAGCGTAGGGTGGGGCGAGGATACGCAGTATTTT,CASSVGWGEDTQYF
TRBJ1-1,TRBV27,NA,NA,TGTGCCAGCAGTTTATGGGGTAGCGAATCTGAAGCTTTCTTT,CASSLWGSESEAFF
TRBJ2-1,TRBV18,NA,TRBD2,TGTGCCAGCTCACACCGAGGGCGGGAGTCTCTTGGTGAGCAGTTCTTC,CASSHRGRESLGEQFF
TRBJ2-3,TRBV2,few,NA,TGTGCCAGCAGTGAAGACAGGGTGGGTAGCACAGATACGCAGTATTTT,CASSEDRVGSTDTQYF
TRBJ2-5,TRBV6-5,few,TRBD1,TGTGCCAGCAGTTACGGGGACAGGGGGACCCAAGAGACCCAGTACTTC,CASSYGDRGTQETQYF
TRBJ2-2,TRBV7-7,NA,TRBD1,TGTGCTAGCAGCTTATTCGAATTGGGACAGGAGATGAACACCGGGGAGCTGTTTTTT,CASSLFELGQEMNTGELFF
TRBJ1-3,TRBV9,NA,TRBD1,TGTGCCAGCAGCCCAGAGGACAGGGCTGGAAACACCATATATTTT,CASSPEDRAGNTIYF
TRBJ1-6,TRBV4-3,once,TRBD1,TGCGCCAGCAGCCAACGTCGACAGGGAGAACCCTATAATTCACCCCTCCACTTT,CASSQRRQGEPYNSPLHF
TRBJ1-4,TRBV2,NA,NA,TGTGCCAGCAGTGAAGCGCGGGGGGGCGGTGAAAAACTGTTTTTT,CASSEARGGGEKLFF
TRBJ2-1,TRBV6-4,NA,TRBD1,TGTGCCAGCAGTGCCAAACTCCCGGGACAGGGGGACGATGAGCAGTTCTTC,CASSAKLPGQGDDEQFF
TRBJ1-2,TRBV6-5,NA,NA,TGTGCCAGCAGATACTATGCAGGGGACTATGGCTACACCTTC,CASRYYAGDYGYTF
TRBJ1-5,TRBV6-6,NA,TRBD1,TGTGCCAGCATTATGACCCGGGACAGGGAAAATCAGCCCCAGCATTTT,CASIMTRDRENQPQHF
TRBJ1-1,TRBV19,NA,TRBD1,TGTGCCAGTAGTATAGTCTGGCAGGGGGCCTCTGAAGCTTTCTTT,CASSIVWQGASEAFF
TRBJ1-2,TRBV10-1,few,NA,TGCGCCAGCAGTGAGTCGGGGCCCCACTATGGCTACACCTTC,CASSESGPHYGYTF
TRBJ2-7,TRBV15,NA,TRBD1,TGTGCCACCAGCGGCCGGGACAGGAGTGACGAGCAGTACTTC,CATSGRDRSDEQYF
TRBJ1-6,TRBV4-3,NA,NA,TGCGCCAGCAGCCAAGTGGGGCTCTCTAATTCACCCCTCCACTTT,CASSQVGLSNSPLHF
TRBJ1-1,TRBV7-3,NA,NA,TGTGCCAGCAGCGGGGGCTACAGGGACACTGAAGCTTTCTTT,CASSGGYRDTEAFF
TRBJ2-6,TRBV5-6,NA,NA,TGTGCCAGCAGCATAACAGGTATCTCTGGGGCCAACGTCCTGACTTTC,CASSITGISGANVLTF
TRBJ1-1,TRBV18,NA,NA,TGTGCCAGCTCTCTCGGGGGGGACACTGAAGCTTTCTTT,CASSLGGDTEAFF